This T cell receptor (beta chain) came from a study of early T cells in non-severe SARS-CoV-2 infection. Study information: Chains were not paired, and sequencing was done on bulk RNA from unsorted whole blood. Regarding the study as a whole: In VDJdb matching, anti-spike CD8 responses were favored while private and CD4 specificities went missing.

The CDR3 extends over 13 amino acids. Trimming removed 3 bases at V and 4 bases at J, with 13 bases between. From germline, CDR1 is SQVTM and CDR2 ANQGSEA. This clonotype occurred many times. What it binds is not known. cDNA molecules, individually, were tagged with unique molecular identifiers. Each CDR3 protein is one row after TCRdb ran MiXCR on the 5' RACE reads. The data show over 30,000 distinct CDR3 sequences, 5% to 6% seen once. The chain has TRBV29-1 and TRBJ2-7, with D perhaps matching TRBD2 (5 bases). The clonotype was recovered from an adult who was a healthcare worker with PCR-confirmed SARS-CoV-2 infection or an uninfected control (not recorded which). The sequenced sample was whole blood. The CDR3 DNA reads TGCAGCGTTGATTTCGGGGATTCGTACGAGCAGTACTTC. Protein sequence: CSVDFGDSYEQYF.